The rows below give T cell receptor beta chains drawn from one sample of a study of blood T cell repertoires in COVID-19. The repertoire was sequenced with immunoSEQ multiplex PCR; TCRdb's copy has only in-frame clones and lacks some. Here the sample spans about 58,000 clones, about nine tenths being singletons. Sequencing was done on a sample of peripheral blood. These receptors came from a woman in her 70s with active COVID-19. Each CDR3 is given with its conserved first and last residue. A D gene is named only where the DNA matches it firmly.

cdr3_nt: TGTGCCAGCAGTCAGGACAGTTACTATGGCTACACCTTC
cdr3_aa: CASSQDSYYGYTF
d_call: NA
v_call: TRBV28
j_call: TRBJ1-2
cdr3_length: 13

cdr3_nt: TGTGCCAGCTCACCCGCGGGGGACCCTACCTACGAGCAGTACTTC
cdr3_aa: CASSPAGDPTYEQYF
d_call: TRBD2
v_call: TRBV18
j_call: TRBJ2-7
cdr3_length: 15

cdr3_nt: TGTGCCAGCAGTCCCCCCGACTATTACAATGAGCAGTTCTTC
cdr3_aa: CASSPPDYYNEQFF
d_call: NA
v_call: TRBV28
j_call: TRBJ2-1
cdr3_length: 14

cdr3_nt: TGTGCCACCAGTGATTGGACTAGCGGGAGGGCCAATGAGCAGTTCTTC
cdr3_aa: CATSDWTSGRANEQFF
d_call: TRBD2
v_call: TRBV24-1
j_call: TRBJ2-1
cdr3_length: 16

cdr3_nt: TGTGCCATCAAATTGGACAGGGCAAGCGATGAGCAGTTCTTC
cdr3_aa: CAIKLDRASDEQFF
d_call: TRBD1
v_call: TRBV10-3
j_call: TRBJ2-1
cdr3_length: 14

cdr3_nt: TGTGCCAGCAGCTTACGGCGTAGCGGGAGTAACAATGAGCAGTTCTTC
cdr3_aa: CASSLRRSGSNNEQFF
d_call: TRBD2
v_call: TRBV13
j_call: TRBJ2-1
cdr3_length: 16

cdr3_nt: TGTGCCAGCAGCTTAGAGGGCTCAACAGGGGAGCAGTACTTC
cdr3_aa: CASSLEGSTGEQYF
d_call: NA
v_call: TRBV13
j_call: TRBJ2-7
cdr3_length: 14

cdr3_nt: TGTGCCAGCAGTTCGCCGGACAGGGAAGATAATTCACCCCTCCACTTT
cdr3_aa: CASSSPDREDNSPLHF
d_call: TRBD1
v_call: TRBV28
j_call: TRBJ1-6
cdr3_length: 16

cdr3_nt: TGCGCCAGCAGCTGGGGGGGCGGGAGCTCCTACGAGCAGTACTTC
cdr3_aa: CASSWGGGSSYEQYF
d_call: NA
v_call: TRBV5-1
j_call: TRBJ2-7
cdr3_length: 15

cdr3_nt: TGTGCCAGCAGTCTGGACAGAAGGAATTGGGAGCAGTACTTC
cdr3_aa: CASSLDRRNWEQYF
d_call: NA
v_call: TRBV6-5
j_call: TRBJ2-7
cdr3_length: 14

cdr3_nt: TGCGCCAGCAGCTTGGGGTTTAGACAGTTCCACGAGCAGTACTTC
cdr3_aa: CASSLGFRQFHEQYF
d_call: NA
v_call: TRBV5-1
j_call: TRBJ2-7
cdr3_length: 15

cdr3_nt: TGTGCCAGCACCCAGGGCTCCAATGAGCAGTTCTTC
cdr3_aa: CASTQGSNEQFF
d_call: NA
v_call: TRBV28
j_call: TRBJ2-1
cdr3_length: 12

cdr3_nt: TGTGCCAGCCGACCTCCTAGCGGGGGTTACGAGCAGTACTTC
cdr3_aa: CASRPPSGGYEQYF
d_call: TRBD2
v_call: TRBV2
j_call: TRBJ2-7
cdr3_length: 14

cdr3_nt: TGTGCCAGCAGTTTTCTAACCGGACAGGTTGCAACTAATGAAAAACTGTTTTTT
cdr3_aa: CASSFLTGQVATNEKLFF
d_call: TRBD1
v_call: TRBV28
j_call: TRBJ1-4
cdr3_length: 18

cdr3_nt: TGTGCCAGCAGCGAACAACAGGGGGCAGGAGAGACCCAGTACTTC
cdr3_aa: CASSEQQGAGETQYF
d_call: TRBD1
v_call: TRBV7-2
j_call: TRBJ2-5
cdr3_length: 15

cdr3_nt: TGTGCCAGCACCTTAGAGGAGGGAGGTCCAGATACGCAGTATTTT
cdr3_aa: CASTLEEGGPDTQYF
d_call: NA
v_call: TRBV9
j_call: TRBJ2-3
cdr3_length: 15

cdr3_nt: TGCGCCAGCAGCTTGGATGGCAGGGATGGCAATCAGCCCCAGCATTTT
cdr3_aa: CASSLDGRDGNQPQHF
d_call: NA
v_call: TRBV5-1
j_call: TRBJ1-5
cdr3_length: 16

cdr3_nt: TGCGCCAGCAGCGGACCCGGGACTAGCGAGGCTACTGAGCAGTTCTTC
cdr3_aa: CASSGPGTSEATEQFF
d_call: TRBD2
v_call: TRBV5-1
j_call: TRBJ2-1
cdr3_length: 16

cdr3_nt: TGTGCCAGCCGAGCTCTACAGGGGGCAGGCACCGGGGAGCTGTTTTTT
cdr3_aa: CASRALQGAGTGELFF
d_call: TRBD1
v_call: TRBV19
j_call: TRBJ2-2
cdr3_length: 16

cdr3_nt: TGTGCCAGCAGCCCCGGTCCGACTAGCGTCTACGAGCAGTACTTC
cdr3_aa: CASSPGPTSVYEQYF
d_call: TRBD2
v_call: TRBV5-6
j_call: TRBJ2-7
cdr3_length: 15

cdr3_nt: TGTGCCACCAGTGCCACCTTCCGACAGGGAAGTCACGAGCAGTACTTC
cdr3_aa: CATSATFRQGSHEQYF
d_call: TRBD1
v_call: TRBV24-1
j_call: TRBJ2-7
cdr3_length: 16

cdr3_nt: TGTGCCAGCACCCCCCACAGGGGGCCGAAGGGCTACACCTTC
cdr3_aa: CASTPHRGPKGYTF
d_call: TRBD1
v_call: TRBV28
j_call: TRBJ1-2
cdr3_length: 14

cdr3_nt: TGTGCCAGCAGCTCGTCCGGGACTTTCTACAATGAGCAGTTCTTC
cdr3_aa: CASSSSGTFYNEQFF
d_call: NA
v_call: TRBV7-3
j_call: TRBJ2-1
cdr3_length: 15

cdr3_nt: TGTGCCAGTAGTTACGACGGACAGGGATCCTACGAGCAGTACTTC
cdr3_aa: CASSYDGQGSYEQYF
d_call: TRBD1
v_call: TRBV19
j_call: TRBJ2-7
cdr3_length: 15